A single sample is the source of the 25 T cell receptor beta chains below, sequenced in a study of T cell repertoires in cytomegalovirus infection. TCRdb itself ran the reads through MiXCR, one entry per CDR3 protein. Of more than 75,000 distinct CDR3 sequences in the sample, more than 3.5% were seen once. Sample: PBMCs. These receptors were obtained from a human donor in good health (CMV status not recorded). Some clones in this sample may be carry-over from other donors' samples.

This clonotype was seen ten or more times. The chain uses TRBV4-3 and TRBJ1-5; D uncertain. CDR1 is LGHNA and CDR2 is YSLEER in the germline V gene. V lost 0 bases, J lost 4 bases, and 7 bases lay in between. The CDR3 is 14 amino acids. Here the CDR3 DNA reads TGCGCCAGCAGCCAAGAGGCGGAGAATCAGCCCCAGCATTTT. Translation: CASSQEAENQPQHF.

There are many counts of this clonotype. The chain employs TRBV12-3 or TRBV12-4 and TRBJ1-2; unclear D gene. Trimming pared 3 bases from V and 4 bases from J, leaving 6 bases between. The CDR3 loop spans 12 amino acids. The CDR3 loop reads CASSFGVYGYTF. CDR3 nucleotides: TGTGCCAGCAGTTTCGGTGTCTATGGCTACACCTTC.

In this sample, this clonotype turned up many times. The chain's CDR3 is CSARDRVGNTEAFF. The CDR3 coding sequence is TGCAGTGCTAGGGACAGGGTAGGGAACACTGAAGCTTTCTTT. The chain couples TRBV20-1 to TRBJ1-1, with 8 nucleotides matching TRBD1. J lost 1 base, V lost 3 bases, and 4 bases had no gene match. Germline CDR1 and CDR2: DFQATT and SNEGSKA (reference sequence). The CDR3 is 14 residues long.

In its sample, this clonotype was seen many times. The genes are TRBV7-9 and TRBJ1-1; a weak D match, TRBD1 (5 bases). V lost 3 bases and J lost 6, with 11 bases in between. Germline values: CDR1 SEHNR, CDR2 FQNEAQ (reference sequence). This CDR3 has 13 amino acids. DNA of the CDR3: TGTGCCAGCAGCTTTAGCAGGGCCCCTGAAGCTTTCTTT. It is translated as CASSFSRAPEAFF.

At least ten counts were recorded for this clonotype. The rearrangement links TRBV2 to TRBJ1-5; D not certain. V gave up 2 bases and J gave up 11 bases, with 13 bases separating them. The CDR3 has 13 residues. The germline gives CDR1 SNHLY, CDR2 FYNNEI. This CDR3 reads CASSETRIGSQHF. Here the CDR3 DNA reads TGTGCCAGCAGTGAAACCCGTATAGGGTCCCAGCATTTT.

This clonotype appeared many times. The chain is built from TRBV24-1 and TRBJ2-2; D call uncertain. The ends were cut back, 4 bases at V and 6 bases at J, with 8 bases in the middle. This CDR3 has 13 amino acids. Germline CDR1 and CDR2: KGHDR and SFDVKD. The CDR3 coding sequence is TGTGCCACCAGTGAGATCTATCCCGGGGAGCTGTTTTTT. It specifies CATSEIYPGELFF.

This clonotype was observed at least ten times. The chain has TRBV20-1 and TRBJ2-2, with 10 bases aligning to TRBD2. CDR3 length: 15 residues. V was clipped by 3 bases and J by 5 bases; unmatched bases: 6. The germline V gene has CDR1 DFQATT and CDR2 SNEGSKA (reference sequence). Written as DNA, the CDR3 is TGCAGTGCTAGTGAGCGGGGGGGCGGTACCGGGGAGCTGTTTTTT. Translation gives CSASERGGGTGELFF.

There are many counts of this clonotype. The chain employs TRBV7-8 and TRBJ1-2, with 8 bases that match TRBD1. Germline CDR1 and CDR2: SGHVS and FQNEAQ. The CDR3 runs to 15 residues. The V segment lost 0 bases and the J segment 4 bases; nucleotides outside the gene matches: 4. The CDR3 protein is CASSLASTGGYGYTF. The CDR3 DNA follows: TGTGCCAGCAGCTTAGCCTCCACAGGGGGCTATGGCTACACCTTC.

This clonotype was observed many times. The chain employs TRBV4-3 and TRBJ2-3; 9 bases are shared with TRBD2. V dropped 7 bases and J dropped 0; count of bases not matched to a gene: 5. The CDR3 is made up of 15 amino acids. Germline CDR1 reads LGHNA; CDR2 reads YSLEER. CDR3 residues: CASTPGLASTDTQYF. CDR3 nucleotides: TGCGCCAGCACCCCGGGACTAGCAAGCACAGATACGCAGTATTTT.

In its sample, this clonotype was seen many times. V gene TRBV7-2 combines with J gene TRBJ1-2; 7 bases agree with TRBD1. This CDR3 is 15 amino acids long. V shed 3 bases and J 3 bases; nucleotides not matched to a gene: 7. In germline, CDR1 is SGHTA, CDR2 FQGNSA. CDR3 in DNA: TGTGCCAGCAGCTTCCTGGACAGGCCCGACTATGGCTACACCTTC. Its translation is CASSFLDRPDYGYTF.

This clonotype was seen at least ten times. The chain couples TRBV24-1 to TRBJ2-2, with 7 bases matching TRBD1. This CDR3 is 15 amino acids long. J was trimmed by 0 bases and V by 10 bases; bases with no gene match: 7. Germline-derived CDR1 and CDR2 are KGHDR and SFDVKD. CDR3 region: CATSGTVSNTGELFF. Written as DNA, the CDR3 is TGTGCCACTTCAGGGACAGTCTCGAACACCGGGGAGCTGTTTTTT.

This clonotype was detected many times. The genes are TRBV7-8 and TRBJ1-5, with D maybe TRBD1 (5 bases). The V gene lost 5 bases and the J gene lost 0 bases, with 23 bases spanning the gap. The CDR3 contains 19 residues. The germline gives CDR1 SGHVS, CDR2 FQNEAQ. The CDR3 DNA reads as TGTGCCAGCAGCCCCGGACCAGGGCGGTCCTCTCTTAGCAATCAGCCCCAGCATTTT. Protein sequence: CASSPGPGRSSLSNQPQHF.

This clonotype was seen ten or more times. This chain links TRBV20-1 with TRBJ2-7, with 11 bases matching TRBD2. The germline V gene has CDR1 DFQATT and CDR2 SNEGSKA (reference sequence). With V trimmed by 0 bases and J by 0 bases, 7 bases remained unmatched. The CDR3 contains 17 residues. The CDR3 region is CSARDFASGGSSYEQYF. CDR3 nucleotide sequence: TGCAGTGCTAGAGATTTCGCTAGCGGGGGGAGCTCCTACGAGCAGTACTTC.

At least ten counts were recorded for this clonotype. The chain combines TRBV6-6 with TRBJ2-5; 9 bases align to TRBD1. Germline trimming cut 6 bases from V and 3 bases from J; bases unmatched to any gene: 14. This CDR3 region has 17 residues. Looked up from germline, CDR1 is MNHNY and CDR2 is SVGAGI (reference sequence). CDR3 amino acids: CASSLRTSQGAEETQYF. In nucleotides, the CDR3 is TGTGCCAGCAGCCTCCGAACTTCACAGGGGGCTGAAGAGACCCAGTACTTC.

In this sample, this clonotype turned up many times. The chain is built from TRBV19 and TRBJ2-1, with a possible D match to TRBD1 (6 bases). Trimming removed 0 bases at V and 6 bases at J, with 12 bases between. Germline values: CDR1 LNHDA, CDR2 SQIVND (reference sequence). This CDR3 has 15 amino acids. The CDR3 loop is CASSIEAGVRNEQFF. CDR3 bases: TGTGCCAGTAGTATAGAGGCAGGGGTGCGCAATGAGCAGTTCTTC.

This clonotype was counted many times. This chain joins TRBV7-6 and TRBJ1-6, with D possibly matching TRBD1 (6 bases). Germline V gene sequence: CDR1 SGHVS, CDR2 FNYEAQ. The V end was cut by 1 base, the J end by 4 bases, with 23 bases between. The CDR3 consists of 20 residues. The CDR3 loop reads CASSLVGPSGGRKYNSPLHF. CDR3 nucleotides: TGTGCCAGCAGCTTAGTAGGCCCATCTGGGGGGCGCAAATATAATTCACCCCTCCACTTT.

This clonotype showed up many times. The rearrangement links TRBV4-1 to TRBJ1-4; perhaps TRBD1 as D (5 bases). Germline V gene data show CDR1 as MGHRA and CDR2 as YSYEKL. CDR3 size: 15 residues. The ends were cut back, 3 bases at V and 6 bases at J, with 14 bases in the middle. DNA for the CDR3: TGCGCCAGCAGCCAGGGGGACGGAAGATATGAAAAACTGTTTTTT. Encoded protein: CASSQGDGRYEKLFF.

This clonotype was detected many times. This sequence joins TRBV20-1 and TRBJ2-5; D remains unclear. Trimming stripped 0 bases from V and 0 bases from J, with 5 bases between. CDR1 and CDR2 from the germline V gene are DFQATT and SNEGSKA (reference sequence). The CDR3 loop spans 13 amino acids. CDR3 protein: CSARDPYQETQYF. CDR3 coding DNA: TGCAGTGCTAGAGATCCGTACCAAGAGACCCAGTACTTC.

This clonotype appeared many times. This chain joins TRBV7-2 and TRBJ2-5; TRBD2 matches 7 bases. The trim removed 3 bases at V and 2 bases at J, leaving 3 bases unmatched. The CDR3 spans 14 residues. CDR1 is SGHTA, CDR2 FQGNSA, per germline. The CDR3: CASSFGRWQETQYF. The CDR3 coding sequence is TGTGCCAGCAGCTTCGGGAGGTGGCAAGAGACCCAGTACTTC.

This clonotype occurred many times. V and J are TRBV19 and TRBJ1-2; 9 nucleotides line up with TRBD1. The trim removed 7 bases at V and 8 bases at J, leaving 8 bases unmatched. CDR3 length equals 13 residues. Germline V gene data show CDR1 as LNHDA and CDR2 as SQIVND (reference sequence). CDR3 bases: TGTGCCAGTAATCCGGACAGGGGATCGGGCTACACCTTC. This translates into CASNPDRGSGYTF.

This clonotype was counted ten times or more. The chain has TRBV10-2 and TRBJ1-5; a possible D gene is TRBD1 (5 bases). With 6 bases removed from V and 6 bases from J, the gap between germline ends came to 9 bases. The germline CDR1 and CDR2 sequences are WSHSY and SAAADI. The CDR3 length is 12 residues. The CDR3 region has the DNA TGCGCCAGCAGCCAGAGGGGTCAGCCCCAGCATTTT. As protein: CASSQRGQPQHF.

In its sample, this clonotype was seen many times. The V and J genes are TRBV28 and TRBJ2-4; D remains ambiguous. Trimming removed 2 bases from V and 4 bases from J, with 3 bases in between. CDR3 length: 12 amino acids. The germline V gene has CDR1 MDHEN and CDR2 SYDVKM. CDR3 protein: CASSLQKNIQYF. CDR3 DNA: TGTGCCAGCAGTTTACAGAAAAACATTCAGTACTTC.

This clonotype occurred many times. This chain joins TRBV7-2 and TRBJ2-3, with D perhaps TRBD2 (5 bases). The CDR3 loop spans 13 amino acids. V lost 5 bases, J lost 6 bases, and 12 bases lay in between. The germline gives CDR1 SGHTA, CDR2 FQGNSA. Here the CDR3 reads CASSPGSSDTQYF. The CDR3 DNA is TGTGCCAGCAGCCCTGGGAGCTCGGATACGCAGTATTTT.

This clonotype was seen ten or more times. The J gene is TRBJ2-3, the V gene TRBV7-2, with a possible D match to TRBD2 (5 bases). Germline V gene sequence: CDR1 SGHTA, CDR2 FQGNSA. The ends were cut back, 3 bases at V and 5 bases at J, with 15 bases in the middle. The CDR3 length is 15 residues. The CDR3 spells CASSFWGRGKDTQYF. The DNA of the CDR3 is TGTGCCAGCAGCTTCTGGGGTCGGGGAAAAGATACGCAGTATTTT. The whole variable domain, remainder taken from reference TRBV7-2 and TRBJ2-3, is GAGVSQSPSNKVTEKGKDVELRCDPISGHTALYWYRQSLGQGLEFLIYFQGNSAPDKSGLPSDRFSAERTGGSVSTLTIQRTQQEDSAVYLCASSFWGRGKDTQYFGPGTRLTVL.

Ten or more counts support this clonotype. This sequence joins TRBV7-9 and TRBJ2-5; 7 bases align to TRBD1. The CDR3 is made up of 13 amino acids. With V trimmed by 5 bases and J by 3 bases, 3 bases remained unmatched. CDR1 and CDR2 (germline): SEHNR, FQNEAQ (reference sequence). The CDR3 DNA follows: TGTGCCAGCAGCCATACAGGGGAAGAGACCCAGTACTTC. Translating it yields CASSHTGEETQYF.